The present TCR beta chain was sequenced within a study of response to subunit inactivated influenza vaccine. From germline, CDR1 is LGHNA and CDR2 YSLEER. After removal of 5 bases from V and 3 bases from J, the junction contained 4 bases not matched to a gene. The CDR3 length is 13 residues. One entry per CDR3 protein, called by TCRdb with MiXCR from the RT-PCR reads. The sample holds more than 550,000 distinct CDR3 sequences, 10% to 15% seen once. Study findings and constraints: Each seasonal influenza vaccination recruits few new T cells, the authors suggested.

Ten or more counts support this clonotype. Its antigen is unidentified. The rearrangement links TRBV4-3 to TRBJ2-7, with 7 bases matching TRBD1. The TCR was taken from a man aged 50-60 years who received an inactivated influenza vaccine. The source material was PBMCs from blood, sampled on the day of vaccination. Here the CDR3 DNA reads TGCGCCAGCAGCGATGCAGGGGGCTACGAGCAGTACTTC. This encodes CASSDAGGYEQYF.